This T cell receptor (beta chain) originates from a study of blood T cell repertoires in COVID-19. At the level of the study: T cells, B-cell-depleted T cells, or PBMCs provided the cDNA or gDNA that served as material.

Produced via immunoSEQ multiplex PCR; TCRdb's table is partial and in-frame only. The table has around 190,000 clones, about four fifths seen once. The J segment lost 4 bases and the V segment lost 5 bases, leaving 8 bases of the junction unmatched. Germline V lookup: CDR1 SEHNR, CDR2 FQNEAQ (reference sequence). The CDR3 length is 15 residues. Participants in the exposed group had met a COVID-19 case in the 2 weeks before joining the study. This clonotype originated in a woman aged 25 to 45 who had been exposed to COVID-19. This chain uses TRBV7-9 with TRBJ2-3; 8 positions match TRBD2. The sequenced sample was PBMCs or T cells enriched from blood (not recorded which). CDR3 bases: TGTGCCAGCAGCGCTAGCGGGTCATACCCAGATACGCAGTATTTT. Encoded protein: CASSASGSYPDTQYF.